One T cell receptor beta chain is described in this entry. Assay: immunoSEQ multiplex PCR; the TCRdb copy retains only in-frame clones and omits some. The sample lists some 79,000 clones, 70% to 90% seen once, with roughly 6.7% in the top ten. These data come from a study of control samples from healthy donors and cancer patients. Germline V gene data show CDR1 as MNHEY and CDR2 as SVGAGI. This CDR3 spans 16 amino acids. V was trimmed by 0 bases and J by 1 base, leaving 12 bases between them. This TCR came from a man aged 45-60 years in good health. The specimen sequenced was blood. The gene calls are TRBV6-5 and TRBJ1-1; D not certain. CDR3 protein: CASSYSGFPQNTEAFF. CDR3 bases: TGTGCCAGCAGTTACTCAGGGTTCCCCCAGAACACTGAAGCTTTCTTT.